The rows below give T cell receptor beta chains drawn from one sample of a study of beta chain features in type 1 diabetes. Clones were sequenced by immunoSEQ multiplex PCR, and TCRdb holds only the in-frame ones, with some missing. The sample includes just over 600,000 clones, 15% to 18% of them seen just once. Sequenced input: naive CD4+ T cells from blood. These receptors were collected from a man between 18 and 29 years old in good health. CDR3s include the opening cysteine and the closing phenylalanine or tryptophan. The order of the fields is clone size, CDR3 length, D gene, V gene, J gene, CDR3 DNA, CDR3 protein. The D gene is left open where the match is weak. Not every row has a clone size; where given, it reads once, few, many or a size class.

abundance: .
len: 12
d_gene: .
v_gene: TRBV5-1
j_gene: TRBJ1-2
CDR3nt: TGCGCCAGCAGCGTCAACAGGGATGGCTACACCTTC
CDR3aa: CASSVNRDGYTF

abundance: .
len: 19
d_gene: .
v_gene: TRBV28
j_gene: TRBJ2-1
CDR3nt: TGTGCCAGCAGACTTCTCGGACCCAGGGCGAGGGGGGCGTACAATGAGCAGTTCTTC
CDR3aa: CASRLLGPRARGAYNEQFF

abundance: few
len: 13
d_gene: .
v_gene: TRBV7-3
j_gene: TRBJ2-5
CDR3nt: TGTGCCAGCAGCACGACGTACGAAGAGACCCAGTACTTC
CDR3aa: CASSTTYEETQYF

abundance: few
len: 12
d_gene: TRBD2
v_gene: TRBV2
j_gene: TRBJ2-1
CDR3nt: TGTGCCAGCAGAGACCTAGCGGGAGGGGAGTTCTTC
CDR3aa: CASRDLAGGEFF

abundance: .
len: 15
d_gene: .
v_gene: TRBV7-2
j_gene: TRBJ1-5
CDR3nt: TGTGCCAGCAGCAGACCGACGGATAGCAATCAGCCCCAGCATTTT
CDR3aa: CASSRPTDSNQPQHF

abundance: few
len: 16
d_gene: TRBD1
v_gene: TRBV4-3
j_gene: TRBJ2-2
CDR3nt: TGCGCCAGCAGCCCGGGGACAGGAAGTAGCACCGGGGAGCTGTTTTTT
CDR3aa: CASSPGTGSSTGELFF

abundance: .
len: 14
d_gene: .
v_gene: TRBV28
j_gene: TRBJ2-1
CDR3nt: TGTGCCAGCAGTTTACCCCCTAGGGGCAATGAGCAGTTCTTC
CDR3aa: CASSLPPRGNEQFF

abundance: .
len: 16
d_gene: TRBD2
v_gene: TRBV7-2
j_gene: TRBJ2-1
CDR3nt: TGTGCCAGCAGCTTAGTCGGGACTAGCGGTTACAATGAGCAGTTCTTC
CDR3aa: CASSLVGTSGYNEQFF

abundance: .
len: 14
d_gene: TRBD1
v_gene: TRBV2
j_gene: TRBJ2-1
CDR3nt: TGTGCCAGCCGTTGGACAGGGTACTACAATGAGCAGTTCTTC
CDR3aa: CASRWTGYYNEQFF

abundance: few
len: 16
d_gene: .
v_gene: TRBV11-2
j_gene: TRBJ1-4
CDR3nt: TGTGCCAGCAGCACACAACGAAACAGGGCTCGAGAAAAACTGTTTTTT
CDR3aa: CASSTQRNRAREKLFF

abundance: few
len: 14
d_gene: .
v_gene: TRBV5-1
j_gene: TRBJ2-3
CDR3nt: TGCGCCAGCAGCTTTCAGACCCACACAGATACGCAGTATTTT
CDR3aa: CASSFQTHTDTQYF

abundance: .
len: 14
d_gene: TRBD2
v_gene: TRBV5-4
j_gene: TRBJ2-5
CDR3nt: TGTGCCAGCAGCTTAAGCGGGAGCGGAGAGACCCAGTACTTC
CDR3aa: CASSLSGSGETQYF

abundance: .
len: 12
d_gene: .
v_gene: TRBV19
j_gene: TRBJ2-3
CDR3nt: TGTGCCAGTAGTATCTATACAGATACGCAGTATTTT
CDR3aa: CASSIYTDTQYF

abundance: .
len: 14
d_gene: .
v_gene: TRBV7-2
j_gene: TRBJ1-6
CDR3nt: TGTGCCAGCAGCCCCCAATTAAGGGATTCACCCCTCCACTTT
CDR3aa: CASSPQLRDSPLHF

abundance: few
len: 15
d_gene: .
v_gene: TRBV28
j_gene: TRBJ1-2
CDR3nt: TGTGCCAGCAGTCTATCGGGCGCGGGGTACTATGGCTACACCTTC
CDR3aa: CASSLSGAGYYGYTF

abundance: .
len: 14
d_gene: .
v_gene: TRBV14
j_gene: TRBJ2-2
CDR3nt: TGTGCCAGCAGCCAAGACTTGAACACCGGGGAGCTGTTTTTT
CDR3aa: CASSQDLNTGELFF

abundance: .
len: 14
d_gene: TRBD1
v_gene: TRBV6-1
j_gene: TRBJ2-7
CDR3nt: TGTGCCAGCAGATGGACAGGGAGCACCTACGAGCAGTACTTC
CDR3aa: CASRWTGSTYEQYF

abundance: .
len: 15
d_gene: TRBD1
v_gene: TRBV5-5
j_gene: TRBJ2-2
CDR3nt: TGTGCCAGCAGCCCCGGACAGGGGAACACCGGGGAGCTGTTTTTT
CDR3aa: CASSPGQGNTGELFF

abundance: .
len: 14
d_gene: .
v_gene: TRBV27
j_gene: TRBJ1-2
CDR3nt: TGTGCCAGCAGTCGTTCCGGGACGGAATATGGCTACACCTTC
CDR3aa: CASSRSGTEYGYTF

abundance: many
len: 11
d_gene: .
v_gene: TRBV7-9
j_gene: TRBJ2-3
CDR3nt: TGTGCCAGCAGCACCACAGATACGCAGTATTTT
CDR3aa: CASSTTDTQYF

abundance: few
len: 16
d_gene: TRBD2
v_gene: TRBV4-1
j_gene: TRBJ2-7
CDR3nt: TGCGCCAGCAGCCAAGGATGGGGTAGCGGGAGGGGCGAGCAGTACTTC
CDR3aa: CASSQGWGSGRGEQYF

abundance: .
len: 14
d_gene: .
v_gene: TRBV28
j_gene: TRBJ2-5
CDR3nt: TGTGCCAGCGACTCGGTAGGGACGGTTGAGACCCAGTACTTC
CDR3aa: CASDSVGTVETQYF

abundance: few
len: 15
d_gene: TRBD1
v_gene: TRBV4-2
j_gene: TRBJ1-5
CDR3nt: TGTGCCAGCAGCCAATCGGACAGGGCGGAGTCGCCCCAGCATTTT
CDR3aa: CASSQSDRAESPQHF

abundance: few
len: 15
d_gene: TRBD1
v_gene: TRBV5-4
j_gene: TRBJ2-2
CDR3nt: TGTGCCAGCAGCACACGGACAGGAAACACCGGGGAGCTGTTTTTT
CDR3aa: CASSTRTGNTGELFF

abundance: few
len: 15
d_gene: .
v_gene: TRBV5-1
j_gene: TRBJ2-6
CDR3nt: TGCGCCAGCAGCTTGGTGGTGAACGGGGCCAACGTCCTGACTTTC
CDR3aa: CASSLVVNGANVLTF

abundance: few
len: 15
d_gene: .
v_gene: TRBV27
j_gene: TRBJ2-5
CDR3nt: TGTGCCAGCAGTCCCCATGGACGGTCAAAAGAGACCCAGTACTTC
CDR3aa: CASSPHGRSKETQYF

abundance: few
len: 13
d_gene: .
v_gene: TRBV2
j_gene: TRBJ1-5
CDR3nt: TGTGCCAGCAGTGGGACAGTTAATCAGCCCCAGCATTTT
CDR3aa: CASSGTVNQPQHF

abundance: .
len: 15
d_gene: .
v_gene: TRBV5-1
j_gene: TRBJ2-3
CDR3nt: TGCGCCAGCAGCTTGGAACAGGGAGGTTCAGATACGCAGTATTTT
CDR3aa: CASSLEQGGSDTQYF

abundance: .
len: 15
d_gene: TRBD1
v_gene: TRBV7-9
j_gene: TRBJ2-3
CDR3nt: TGTGCCAGCAGCTCACAGGGGCTGGGCACAGATACGCAGTATTTT
CDR3aa: CASSSQGLGTDTQYF

abundance: .
len: 15
d_gene: .
v_gene: TRBV6-1
j_gene: TRBJ2-7
CDR3nt: TGTGCCAGCAGTGAACAAGGGGGTCGCTCCTACGAGCAGTACTTC
CDR3aa: CASSEQGGRSYEQYF

abundance: few
len: 17
d_gene: TRBD1
v_gene: TRBV28
j_gene: TRBJ2-3
CDR3nt: TGTGCCAGCACCCCGCCCGTCTGGACAGGGAGGACAGATACGCAGTATTTT
CDR3aa: CASTPPVWTGRTDTQYF

abundance: few
len: 15
d_gene: TRBD1
v_gene: TRBV23-1
j_gene: TRBJ1-2
CDR3nt: TGCGCCAGCAGTCAATCGGCAGGGGGCGCGGGCGGCTACACCTTC
CDR3aa: CASSQSAGGAGGYTF

abundance: few
len: 15
d_gene: TRBD1
v_gene: TRBV4-2
j_gene: TRBJ1-2
CDR3nt: TGTGCCAGCAGCCAAGCCCTACAGGGGGCGCGGGGCTACACCTTC
CDR3aa: CASSQALQGARGYTF